This T cell receptor (beta chain) is from a study of OX40 agonist ivuxolimab in advanced cancers. Study findings and constraints: Partial responders dosed at 0.1-3.0 mg/kg displayed clonal expansion ranking among the lowest.

A remark on this clone: Antigen: not known.

Germline-derived CDR1 and CDR2 are SGHTA and FQGNSA. The CDR3 runs to 16 residues. V lost 5 bases to trimming and J lost 1 base, with 15 bases between them. Profiled with immunoSEQ multiplex PCR; TCRdb holds only in-frame clones, not every one. The table lists tens of thousands of clones, about 82% of them singletons, with roughly 6% in the top ten. This clonotype was obtained from an adult with an advanced solid tumor such as melanoma, head and neck, liver or kidney cancer. V is TRBV7-2 and J is TRBJ1-3, with D possibly TRBD1 on 5 matching bases. The material was CD4+ or CD8+ T cells sorted from blood, obtained in a trial of the OX40 agonist ivuxolimab. CDR3 bases: TGTGCCAGCAGCCGGCTCAGGGAAGAGTCTGGAAACACCATATATTTT. Amino acids: CASSRLREESGNTIYF.